This T cell receptor (beta chain) was captured in a study of T cells in Graves' hyperthyroidism and ophthalmopathy. Regions amplified from RNA transcripts were the TCR beta CDR3 regions. RT-PCR in the first round (using the HTBI primer set) targeted the TCR CDR3. TCRdb reprocessed the multiplex PCR reads via MiXCR and lists one record per CDR3 protein. The data contain 360,000 or so distinct CDR3 sequences, 15% to 20% of them singletons. This clonotype has ten or more counts. Trimming stripped 3 bases from V and 3 bases from J, with 14 bases between. CDR3 length: 15 residues. CDR1 and CDR2 (germline): SGHTA, FQGTGA.

Specimen: blood. This sequence originates from a woman between 40 and 50 years old with Graves' ophthalmopathy. The rearrangement links TRBV7-3 to TRBJ2-5; possibly TRBD1 or TRBD2 for D (5 bases each). The CDR3 DNA is TGTGCCAGCAGCTTCAGTGGGGGAGACAAAGAGACCCAGTACTTC. Translated, it gives CASSFSGGDKETQYF.